This entry describes one T cell receptor (beta chain). Its antigen is unidentified. Using immunoSEQ multiplex PCR, the repertoire was profiled, and TCRdb retains in-frame clones only, with some absent. The sample carries under 150,000 clones, 70% to 85% recorded once. The data stem from a study of T cell responses to AZD1222 COVID-19 vaccine. Study results and caveats: At 160-218 and 743-854, vaccine-associated CD4 TCRs were dominant, and they spanned spike. Reports say nearly half of spike-specific TCRs go after unmutated variant regions. Of the AZD1222 recipients, only 5 or 6 were seropositive at baseline.

Pooled together were second doses at about 4 or about 12 weeks. Germline CDR1 and CDR2: MDHEN and SYDVKM. The CDR3 has 13 residues. The V and J ends lost 7 bases and 14 bases respectively, with 18 bases between them. This specimen was peripheral blood, taken 28 days after the second AZD1222 dose. The sequence was obtained from an adult who received the AZD1222 COVID-19 vaccine. The chain carries TRBV28 and TRBJ1-6; D is undetermined. CDR3 in DNA: TGTGCCAGCACAACCCCGATTTTGCATGCCCTCCACTTT. This gives the protein CASTTPILHALHF.